This T cell receptor (beta chain) was captured in a study of T cell responses to AZD1222 COVID-19 vaccine (dated by TCRdb to 2020 to 2023). Turning to the overall study: Because spike-specific TCR depth and breadth did not differ between the two schedules, AZD1222 recipients who got a second dose at roughly 4 weeks were pooled with those who got a second dose at roughly 12 weeks. A total of around 240 trial participants underwent TCR sequencing, of whom 200 to 220 had received two doses of AZD1222 and about 25 had received two doses of the MenACWY control vaccine. Trial participants were enrolled by age into 18-55, 56-69 and 70-plus year subgroups, with 148, 28 and 57 TCR-sequenced participants respectively. Overall study outcomes, separate from this receptor: Participants were mostly white British and included more females than males, and it was suggested by the authors that clonal diversity may have been underestimated. Reportedly, close to half of the unique spike-specific TCRs recognized epitopes lying outside the regions that are mutated in the B.1.351 and B.1.1.7 variants. Only six AZD1222 recipients were SARS-CoV-2 seropositive at baseline, limiting conclusions about previously exposed vaccinees. In the small 56-69-year group, the increase in depth fell short of significance, most likely because of low power. No day 14 peak-response samples were available, so repertoires were characterized only after the peak T cell response. The vaccine-associated CD4 TCRs covered the entire spike protein, and the dominant responses fell in regions 160-218 and 743-854. Spike-specific TCR breadth and depth rose significantly after two AZD1222 doses compared with day 0 and with MenACWY recipients.

The CDR3 regions of human TCRbeta chains were subjected to immunosequencing. The study's own analysis went as follows. TCRs in the repertoires were compared against a reference library of SARS-CoV-2-specific TCRs that had been generated with the MIRA antigen-specificity platform. Breadth was defined as the fraction of unique TCRs that were SARS-CoV-2-associated. Depth was defined as the fraction of total T cells that were SARS-CoV-2-associated. Using the MIRA data, each spike-specific TCR was mapped to the spike region that the TCR reacts to and placed in a CD4 or CD8 class. Log10-transformed breadth and depth values were compared by one-way ANOVA with Sidak's multiple comparisons tests. TCRdb holds this immuneACCESS table with in-frame rearrangements only. Some clones are missing; in checked studies, unresolved V genes explain under half, and the rest has no known cause. V, J and clone size derive from that table, while D and trimming were established from the DNA sequence. The sample table shows some 130,000 clones, and about nine tenths are seen once. The ten largest clones represent 5% to 6.5% of the sample.

On this clone itself: It has no known antigen specificity. Base qualities are not recorded, but no much larger clone differs from it by a single base.

As encoded in the germline V gene, CDR1 is SGHDT while CDR2 is YYEEEE. At the junction V is shortened by 4 bases and J by 7 bases, with 15 bases in between. CDR3 length: 15 amino acids, cysteine to phenylalanine. CDR3 DNA is the only sequence kept; it has 45 bases, read in frame from the first base. This sample's time point label indicates: baseline before first vaccination. The vaccinee samples were drawn from two UK trials, COV001 and COV002, one of which was a single-blind randomized controlled phase 2/3 trial testing AZD1222 (ChAdOx1 nCoV-19) in healthy adults. For TCRbeta chain sequencing, PBMC samples from trial participants were taken at day 0 and at day 28 after the second dose.

Recombination connected TRBV5-6 to TRBJ1-6; the D region possibly corresponds to TRBD1 (6 bases align). This specimen consisted of peripheral blood, obtained on day 0 of AZD1222 vaccination. The sequence was collected from an adult in good health. The DNA reads as follows: TGTGCCAGCAGCACCAACAGGGTGAGGAATTCACCCCTCCACTTT. The encoded protein is CASSTNRVRNSPLHF. With all but the CDR3 taken from the reference TRBV5-6 and TRBJ1-6 genes, the full variable domain is: DAGVTQSPTHLIKTRGQQVTLRCSPKSGHDTVSWYQQALGQGPQFIFQYYEEEERQRGNFPDRFSGHQFPNYSSELNVNALLLGDSALYLCASSTNRVRNSPLHFGNGTRLTVT.